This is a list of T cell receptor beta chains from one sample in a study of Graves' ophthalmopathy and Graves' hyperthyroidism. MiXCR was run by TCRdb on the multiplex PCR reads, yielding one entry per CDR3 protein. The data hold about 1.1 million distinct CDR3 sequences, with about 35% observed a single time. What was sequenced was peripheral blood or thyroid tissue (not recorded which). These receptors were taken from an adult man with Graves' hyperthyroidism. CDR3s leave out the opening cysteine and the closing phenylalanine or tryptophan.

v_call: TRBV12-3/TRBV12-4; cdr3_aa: ASSTQGSFQPQH
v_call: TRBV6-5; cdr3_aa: ASSARDRRGETQY
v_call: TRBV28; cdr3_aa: ASSFGFLPQH
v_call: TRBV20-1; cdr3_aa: SASTENTEAF
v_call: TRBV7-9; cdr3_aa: ASSVDQY
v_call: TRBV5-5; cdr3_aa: ASSGTSGTGPMNTEAF
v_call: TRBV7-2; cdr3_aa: ASTSMGGEQETQY
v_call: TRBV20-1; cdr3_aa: SARDTQRGTYEQY
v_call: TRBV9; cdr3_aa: ASSGGTLYGYT
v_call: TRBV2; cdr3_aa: ASGRTTLTGELF
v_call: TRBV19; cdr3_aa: ASIPGGNQPQH
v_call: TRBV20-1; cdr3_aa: SGSLAEGQPQH
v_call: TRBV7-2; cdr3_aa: ASSRPGTGTYEQY
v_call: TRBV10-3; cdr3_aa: AISSRLNQPQH
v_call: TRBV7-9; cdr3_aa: ASSLALVGSPQH
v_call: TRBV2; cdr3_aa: ASSEGDTEAF
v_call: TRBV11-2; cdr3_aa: ASSSATENQETQY
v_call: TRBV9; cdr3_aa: ASSYRGQQTQY
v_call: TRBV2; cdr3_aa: ASTASGRAGQETQY
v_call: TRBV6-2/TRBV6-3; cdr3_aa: ASSYGAGAQETQY
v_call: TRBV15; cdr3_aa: ATSRDGANEKLF
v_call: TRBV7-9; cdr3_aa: ASSLGSGWEETQY
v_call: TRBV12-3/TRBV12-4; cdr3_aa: ASSRVGENQPQH
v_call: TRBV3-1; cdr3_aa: ASSTTVQGGTYEQY
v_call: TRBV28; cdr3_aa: ATAPGQGNQPQH
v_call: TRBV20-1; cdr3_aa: SARDDGEAF
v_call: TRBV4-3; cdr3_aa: ASSFDRAGANVLT
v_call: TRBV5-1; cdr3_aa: ASSHEPGQSSYEQY
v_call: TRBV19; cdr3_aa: ASSIDEGFTPAGELF